Each of the 19 T cell receptor beta chains below was sequenced from the same sample in a study of blood T cell repertoires in COVID-19. The repertoire was sequenced with immunoSEQ multiplex PCR; TCRdb's copy has only in-frame clones and lacks some. In the table there are a few hundred thousand clones, nearly 90% of which are singletons. Sequenced input: peripheral blood. The receptors originated from a woman aged 25 to 39 with COVID-19, enrolled during active disease.

The V call is TRBV4-1, the J call TRBJ2-1; tentative D call: TRBD2 (7 bases). V was pared by 3 bases and J by 6 bases, with 21 bases between. In germline, CDR1 is MGHRA, CDR2 YSYEKL. This CDR3 has 17 amino acids. Written as DNA, the CDR3 is TGCGCCAGCAGCCATCTATTAAAGGGCGGGGGCACCAATGAGCAGTTCTTC. Translated: CASSHLLKGGGTNEQFF.

The chain employs TRBV6-1 and TRBJ2-5, with TRBD2 identical over 9 bases. CDR3 length: 17 amino acids. CDR1 is MNHNS and CDR2 is SASEGT in the germline V gene. Trimming cost V 4 bases and J 1 base; bases outside gene matches: 10. The CDR3, as DNA: TGTGCCAGCAGTGGCGCCGGTAGCGGGAGAATCCAAGAGACCCAGTACTTC. It specifies CASSGAGSGRIQETQYF.

This clone was detected only once. The chain is built from TRBV6-1 and TRBJ1-3, with D uncertain. The CDR3 covers 14 residues. The V end was cut by 5 bases, the J end by 0 bases, with 8 bases between. Germline loops: CDR1 MNHNS, CDR2 SASEGT. Here the CDR3 DNA reads TGTGCCAGCAGTCCACAAGTCTCTGGAAACACCATATATTTT. It translates to CASSPQVSGNTIYF.

V is TRBV6-4 and J is TRBJ2-3, with 8 bases identical to TRBD2. The CDR3 is made up of 16 amino acids. Germline V gene data show CDR1 as MRHNA and CDR2 as SNTAGT. With V trimmed by 3 bases and J by 1 base, 6 bases remained unmatched. The CDR3 is CASSEWYGGGTDTQYF. The CDR3 DNA reads TGTGCCAGCAGTGAATGGTACGGGGGGGGCACAGATACGCAGTATTTT.

The chain recombines TRBV3-1 (or the pseudogene TRBV3-2) with TRBJ2-3; D might be TRBD2 (7 bases). The V end lost 5 bases, the J end lost 7 bases, and 16 bases lay between the germline ends. The CDR3 extends over 14 amino acids. Germline lookup yields CDR1 LGHDT and CDR2 YNNKEL (reference sequence). As DNA, the CDR3 is TGTGCCAGCAGCTACCGCGGGGGCCTCAATACGCAGTATTTT. This sequence encodes CASSYRGGLNTQYF.

The rearrangement joins TRBV12-3 or TRBV12-4 to TRBJ2-7; a possible D gene is TRBD1 (6 bases). V lost 2 bases and J lost 6, with 11 bases in between. This CDR3 is built from 13 residues. The CDR3 sequence is CASSLRAGAEQYF. DNA for the CDR3: TGTGCCAGCAGTTTAAGGGCAGGGGCCGAGCAGTACTTC.

The rearrangement uses TRBV7-9 and TRBJ1-6; 9 bases agree with TRBD1. The V and J ends lost 5 bases and 8 bases, in that order; junction bases with no gene match: 16. Germline V gene lookup returns CDR1 SEHNR and CDR2 FQNEAQ (reference sequence). This CDR3 region has 18 residues. This CDR3 is CASSAPHLGTGSHSPLHF. The DNA for the CDR3 is TGTGCCAGCAGCGCCCCACATCTTGGGACAGGGAGCCATTCACCCCTCCACTTT.

The chain has TRBV18 and TRBJ1-2; D not certain. Germline CDR1 reads KGHSH; CDR2 reads LQKENI. The CDR3 is 14 residues long. The V end lost 2 bases, the J end lost 0 bases, and 7 bases lay between the germline ends. This chain's CDR3 is CASSPGAANYGYTF. The CDR3 DNA sequence: TGTGCCAGCTCACCAGGAGCAGCTAACTATGGCTACACCTTC. The full variable domain, completed using reference TRBV18 and TRBJ1-2, is NAGVMQNPRHLVRRRGQEARLRCSPMKGHSHVYWYRQLPEEGLKFMVYLQKENIIDESGMPKERFSAEFPKEGPSILRIQQVVRGDSAAYFCASSPGAANYGYTFGSGTRLTVV.

This clone came up a few times. The CDR3 loop reads CASSYTGQGRSIEFF. DNA for the CDR3: TGTGCCAGCAGTTACACGGGACAGGGAAGGAGTATAGAGTTCTTC. This rearrangement joins TRBV6-6 to TRBJ2-1; the match to TRBD1 covers 9 bases. This CDR3 contains 15 residues. The trim removed 2 bases at V and 14 bases at J, leaving 13 bases unmatched. Germline loops: CDR1 MNHNY, CDR2 SVGAGI (reference sequence).

This clone was counted only a few times. The genes are TRBV3-1 (or the pseudogene TRBV3-2) and TRBJ1-2, with D perhaps matching TRBD1 (6 bases). Germline V CDR1 and CDR2: LGHDT, YNNKEL (reference sequence). This CDR3 comprises 14 residues. The germline V and J ends were trimmed by 4 bases and 8 bases, with 17 bases remaining between them. In DNA, the CDR3 is TGTGCCAGCAGCCCGTTGACAGGTGCGGAGGGCTACACCTTC. Translation: CASSPLTGAEGYTF.

The chain joins TRBV20-1 to TRBJ1-1, with D unresolved. With 3 bases removed from V and 0 bases from J, the gap between germline ends came to 8 bases. Germline V lookup: CDR1 DFQATT, CDR2 SNEGSKA (reference sequence). The CDR3 length is 13 residues. The CDR3 loop reads CSASASLNTEAFF. The CDR3 DNA reads TGCAGTGCTAGTGCCAGTTTGAACACTGAAGCTTTCTTT.

The chain carries TRBV10-3 and TRBJ1-2, with 8 bases matching TRBD1. The CDR3 spans 16 residues. The junction had 7 bases not matched to a gene; V was cut back by 0 bases and J by 4 bases. The germline V gene has CDR1 ENHRY and CDR2 SYGVKD. CDR3 DNA sequence: TGTGCCATCAGTGAGTCCTTAGGGACAGGACTCTATGGCTACACCTTC. It encodes CAISESLGTGLYGYTF.

The rearrangement links TRBV11-3 to TRBJ1-1; D gene uncertain. V was cut by 3 bases and J by 2 bases, with 7 bases left in between. There are 13 residues in the CDR3. CDR1 and CDR2 (germline): SGHNT, YENEEA. CDR3 DNA: TGTGCCAGCAGCTTGGGCCCTAACACTGAAGCTTTCTTT. Translated: CASSLGPNTEAFF.

This rearrangement joins TRBV19 to TRBJ1-2, with 8 bases matching TRBD1. The CDR3 sequence is 14 residues long. Germline CDR1 reads LNHDA; CDR2 reads SQIVND (reference sequence). The V and J ends lost 6 bases and 3 bases, in that order; junction bases with no gene match: 6. CDR3 coding DNA: TGTGCCAGTAGCAAAGGACAGGGAGACTATGGCTACACCTTC. It codes for CASSKGQGDYGYTF.

This clone was seen a handful of times. This chain links TRBV19 with TRBJ1-1; TRBD1 matches at 10 bases. Germline-derived CDR1 and CDR2 are LNHDA and SQIVND (reference sequence). Unmatched junction bases numbered 12, after V lost 8 bases and J lost 3 bases. The CDR3 is made up of 16 amino acids. In DNA, the CDR3 is TGTGCCAGTCGTCGACAGGGGGCCTCCGTTGACACTGAAGCTTTCTTT. Its translation: CASRRQGASVDTEAFF.

V usage is TRBV3-1 (or the pseudogene TRBV3-2) and J usage is TRBJ1-1; D is unresolved. Germline V CDR1 and CDR2: LGHDT, YNNKEL (reference sequence). Trimming took 4 bases from V and 3 from J, leaving 9 bases between them. There are 13 residues in the CDR3. The CDR3 DNA reads as TGTGCCAGCAGCCCCACATCAGACACTGAAGCTTTCTTT. This gives the protein CASSPTSDTEAFF.

This clone was seen only once. The chain joins TRBV5-1 to TRBJ2-7; 11 positions match TRBD2. J gave up 4 bases and V 2 bases, and 2 bases lay outside the gene matches. CDR1 is SGHRS and CDR2 is YFSETQ in the germline V gene. This CDR3 is 14 amino acids long. CDR3 DNA sequence: TGCGCCAGCAGCTTTCTAGCGGGGGGTTACGAGCAGTACTTC. It translates to CASSFLAGGYEQYF.

Only a few counts were recorded for this clone. CDR3 DNA sequence: TGTGCCAGCAGCCAACCCGGGACAGTGAACACTGAAGCTTTCTTT. This sequence encodes CASSQPGTVNTEAFF. The genes are TRBV4-2 and TRBJ1-1, with TRBD1 matching 7 bases. Unmatched junction bases numbered 3, after V lost 2 bases and J lost 0 bases. The CDR3 covers 15 residues. Germline V gives CDR1 LGHNA, CDR2 YNFKEQ.

The chain links TRBV3-1 (or the pseudogene TRBV3-2) to TRBJ1-1, with D unresolved. CDR3 length: 17 residues. Germline assignment: CDR1 LGHDT and CDR2 YNNKEL (reference sequence). V gave up 4 bases and J gave up 0 bases, with 18 bases separating them. The CDR3 coding sequence is TGTGCCAGCAGCCTTGAGAGAGGAGGTACCTTGAACACTGAAGCTTTCTTT. It encodes CASSLERGGTLNTEAFF.